This is a list of T cell receptor beta chains from one sample in a study of blood T cell repertoires in COVID-19. Clones were sequenced by immunoSEQ multiplex PCR, and TCRdb holds only the in-frame ones, with some missing. Of over 130,000 clones listed, more than 80% are singletons. Sequencing input: PBMCs or T cells enriched from blood (not recorded which). The receptors shown here come from a woman in her late teens or twenties who had been exposed to COVID-19. Each CDR3 is given with its conserved first and last residue. The order of the fields is V gene, D gene, J gene, clone size, CDR3 length, CDR3 protein, CDR3 DNA. The D gene is left open where the match is weak. Part of the rows lack a size; the others show once, few, many or a class for expanded clones.

TRBV6-6,.,TRBJ2-1,.,15,CASSYGGGNYNEQFF,TGTGCCAGCAGTTACGGTGGAGGTAACTACAATGAGCAGTTCTTC
TRBV7-9,TRBD1,TRBJ1-3,once,16,CASSLRDRGLGNTIYF,TGTGCCAGCAGCTTACGGGACAGGGGGCTGGGAAACACCATATATTTT
TRBV29-1,TRBD1,TRBJ1-1,.,13,CSATGTENTEAFF,TGCAGCGCAACCGGGACAGAGAACACTGAAGCTTTCTTT
TRBV19,TRBD2,TRBJ2-7,.,15,CASSPIPGLNYEQYF,TGTGCCAGTAGTCCCATACCGGGACTAAACTACGAGCAGTACTTC
TRBV10-1,.,TRBJ1-3,.,18,CASPWPISRWGRGNTIYF,TGCGCCAGCCCATGGCCGATCTCCCGCTGGGGGCGTGGAAACACCATATATTTT
TRBV29-1,TRBD1,TRBJ1-2,.,14,CSVVRAGGAHGYTF,TGCAGCGTTGTACGGGCAGGGGGCGCGCATGGCTACACCTTC
TRBV7-9,.,TRBJ2-7,.,12,CASSGQGTEQYF,TGTGCCAGCAGCGGGCAGGGGACCGAGCAGTACTTC
TRBV4-3,TRBD1,TRBJ1-1,.,18,CASSQVMPGGLDDTEAFF,TGCGCCAGCAGCCAAGTGATGCCAGGGGGCCTTGATGACACTGAAGCTTTCTTT
TRBV25-1,.,TRBJ2-6,.,18,CASSRAGKTSSGANVLTF,TGTGCCAGCAGTCGGGCGGGCAAGACAAGCTCTGGGGCCAACGTCCTGACTTTC
TRBV3-1/TRBV3-2,.,TRBJ1-1,.,13,CASSLQGGTEAFF,TGTGCCAGCAGCTTACAGGGCGGAACTGAAGCTTTCTTT
TRBV5-5,.,TRBJ1-4,.,17,CASSLERRGRFGEKLFF,TGTGCCAGCAGCTTAGAGAGAAGAGGGAGGTTTGGGGAAAAACTGTTTTTT
TRBV3-1/TRBV3-2,.,TRBJ2-1,.,16,CASSQGRSSGYNEQFF,TGTGCCAGCAGCCAAGGCAGGAGTAGCGGTTACAATGAGCAGTTCTTC
TRBV19,TRBD1,TRBJ1-1,.,16,CASSWTGSTMNTEAFF,TGTGCCAGTAGTTGGACAGGGTCGACTATGAACACTGAAGCTTTCTTT
TRBV11-2,TRBD1,TRBJ1-5,.,16,CASSRHPGQSNQPQHF,TGTGCCAGCAGCCGACACCCGGGACAGAGCAATCAGCCCCAGCATTTT
TRBV18,.,TRBJ2-5,.,15,CASSLEGLPQETQYF,TGTGCCAGCTCACTAGAGGGACTCCCTCAAGAGACCCAGTACTTC
TRBV11-2,.,TRBJ2-7,.,15,CASSLDKDRDYEQYF,TGTGCCAGCAGCTTAGATAAGGACAGAGACTACGAGCAGTACTTC
TRBV4-2,TRBD2,TRBJ2-1,.,14,CASSQPGLAGEQFF,TGTGCCAGCAGCCAACCCGGACTAGCCGGTGAGCAGTTCTTC
TRBV12-5,TRBD1,TRBJ1-3,.,15,CASGRYRGSGNTIYF,TGTGCTAGTGGTCGCTACAGGGGCTCTGGAAACACCATATATTTT
TRBV15,.,TRBJ2-2,.,16,CATSNVGRGRTGELFF,TGTGCCACCAGCAACGTCGGGAGAGGGCGAACCGGGGAGCTGTTTTTT
TRBV6-2/TRBV6-3,TRBD1,TRBJ1-2,.,15,CASSDPGQAVYGYTF,TGTGCCAGCAGTGACCCGGGACAGGCCGTTTATGGCTACACCTTC
TRBV29-1,.,TRBJ2-7,.,15,CSVQGEGQAPYEQYF,TGCAGCGTCCAAGGGGAGGGACAGGCCCCCTACGAGCAGTACTTC
TRBV18,TRBD1,TRBJ2-2,.,12,CASSPTGGELFF,TGTGCCAGCTCACCGACAGGGGGGGAGCTGTTTTTT
TRBV7-8,.,TRBJ1-1,few,14,CASSRSGDGTEAFF,TGTGCCAGCAGCCGGAGCGGGGATGGGACTGAAGCTTTCTTT
TRBV6-5,TRBD1,TRBJ2-7,.,14,CASSPRTGTYEQYF,TGTGCCAGCAGTCCACGGACAGGAACCTACGAGCAGTACTTC
TRBV19,.,TRBJ1-2,once,15,CASSMEEAGRYGYTF,TGTGCCAGTAGTATGGAGGAGGCAGGTCGCTATGGCTACACCTTC
TRBV6-6,.,TRBJ1-2,.,14,CASRGQQPNYGYTF,TGTGCCAGCAGAGGACAGCAACCTAACTATGGCTACACCTTC
TRBV7-6,.,TRBJ2-7,.,13,CASGEGDGDEQYF,TGTGCCAGCGGGGAAGGGGATGGCGACGAGCAGTACTTC
TRBV28,.,TRBJ2-4,.,14,CASSRGSTKNIQYF,TGTGCCAGCAGTAGGGGGTCGACCAAAAACATTCAGTACTTC
TRBV6-6,.,TRBJ1-1,.,13,CASQLPRGSEAFF,TGTGCCAGCCAACTCCCTAGAGGGTCTGAAGCTTTCTTT
TRBV6-1,TRBD1,TRBJ2-5,.,14,CASSEHRGMQTQYF,TGTGCCAGCAGTGAACACAGGGGGATGCAGACCCAGTACTTC
TRBV18,TRBD1,TRBJ1-5,.,15,CASSPQDRANQPQHF,TGTGCCAGCTCACCACAGGACAGGGCTAATCAGCCCCAGCATTTT
TRBV19,TRBD1,TRBJ1-5,.,14,CATANDRETQPQHF,TGTGCCACCGCTAACGACAGGGAAACTCAGCCCCAGCATTTT
TRBV18,.,TRBJ1-4,.,15,CASSQGASTNEKLFF,TGTGCCAGCTCACAAGGGGCATCAACTAATGAAAAACTGTTTTTT
TRBV3-1/TRBV3-2,.,TRBJ2-3,.,15,CASSPAEGGPDTQYF,TGTGCCAGCAGCCCAGCCGAGGGTGGGCCAGATACGCAGTATTTT
TRBV6-1,.,TRBJ2-7,.,19,CASSEASLFGAGTPYEQYF,TGTGCCAGCAGTGAAGCAAGCCTCTTCGGCGCGGGAACCCCCTACGAGCAGTACTTC
TRBV7-2,.,TRBJ1-4,.,17,CASSPLTRVQRDEKLFF,TGTGCCAGCAGCCCACTTACCCGGGTACAAAGAGATGAAAAACTGTTTTTT
TRBV5-1,.,TRBJ1-2,.,17,CASSLVGTPRPDYGYTF,TGCGCCAGCAGCTTGGTGGGGACTCCAAGGCCGGACTATGGCTACACCTTC
TRBV7-9,.,TRBJ1-6,.,13,CASSSVSQSPLHF,TGTGCCAGCAGCTCGGTGAGCCAATCACCCCTCCACTTT
TRBV29-1,TRBD2,TRBJ2-1,.,16,CSVRTSGDYSYNEQFF,TGCAGCGTCCGGACTAGCGGGGACTACTCCTACAATGAGCAGTTCTTC
TRBV6-6,.,TRBJ1-5,.,12,CASSQQRQPQHF,TGTGCCAGCAGTCAGCAACGGCAGCCCCAGCATTTT
TRBV11-2,TRBD1,TRBJ2-7,.,15,CASSQRWGQTYEQYF,TGTGCCAGCAGCCAAAGATGGGGACAGACCTACGAGCAGTACTTC
TRBV6-2/TRBV6-3,TRBD2,TRBJ2-1,few,18,CASSYMTSGSRGQNEQFF,TGTGCCAGCAGTTATATGACTAGCGGGAGTAGGGGACAGAATGAGCAGTTCTTC
TRBV19,.,TRBJ1-3,.,15,CASSALDSSGNTIYF,TGTGCCAGTAGCGCTCTAGACAGCTCTGGAAACACCATATATTTT
TRBV18,.,TRBJ2-5,.,16,CASSPGEGVTQETQYF,TGTGCCAGCTCTCCAGGCGAGGGGGTCACACAAGAGACCCAGTACTTC
TRBV29-1,.,TRBJ2-7,.,13,CSVGDDKNYEQYF,TGCAGCGTGGGCGATGACAAAAACTACGAGCAGTACTTC
TRBV7-2,TRBD1,TRBJ1-6,.,15,CASSPGTGRDSPLHF,TGTGCCAGCAGCCCCGGGACAGGGAGGGACTCACCCCTCCACTTT
TRBV10-3,TRBD1,TRBJ1-5,few,15,CAISETQGAPQPQHF,TGTGCCATCAGTGAGACCCAGGGGGCGCCTCAGCCCCAGCATTTT
TRBV5-1,TRBD2,TRBJ2-5,.,14,CATRTSSSQETQYF,TGCGCCACAAGGACTAGCTCAAGTCAAGAGACCCAGTACTTC
TRBV19,.,TRBJ1-5,.,13,CASSHERYQPQHF,TGTGCCAGTAGCCACGAGCGTTATCAGCCCCAGCATTTT
TRBV6-6,TRBD1,TRBJ2-7,.,13,CASEKGQSNEQYF,TGTGCCAGTGAAAAGGGACAGTCTAACGAGCAGTACTTC
TRBV2,.,TRBJ2-2,.,14,CASSELVGTGELFF,TGTGCCAGCAGTGAACTAGTTGGCACCGGGGAGCTGTTTTTT
TRBV27,TRBD1,TRBJ1-6,.,17,CASSPILFGQGIPPLHF,TGTGCCAGCAGTCCAATTTTATTCGGACAGGGGATCCCACCCCTCCACTTT
TRBV9,TRBD2,TRBJ2-1,.,15,CASSVGGGRTYEQFF,TGTGCCAGCAGCGTAGGAGGCGGGAGGACCTATGAGCAGTTCTTC
TRBV24-1,TRBD2,TRBJ2-1,.,13,CATSDGLVSEQFF,TGTGCCACCAGTGACGGACTAGTCAGCGAGCAGTTCTTC
TRBV19,TRBD1,TRBJ1-2,.,12,CASTGGGYGYTF,TGTGCCAGCACAGGGGGAGGCTATGGCTACACCTTC
TRBV7-3,.,TRBJ1-6,few,14,CASSSTGRYSPLHF,TGTGCCAGCAGCTCCACCGGGAGGTATTCACCCCTCCACTTT
TRBV13,.,TRBJ1-1,.,15,CASSLAGARWTEAFF,TGTGCCAGCAGCTTGGCGGGGGCAAGGTGGACTGAAGCTTTCTTT
TRBV11-2,.,TRBJ2-1,.,13,CASSSFPGDEQFF,TGTGCCAGCAGTTCCTTCCCCGGGGATGAGCAGTTCTTC
TRBV27,.,TRBJ1-1,.,18,CASSPRKTGQLRNTEAFF,TGTGCCAGCAGTCCCCGGAAGACAGGCCAGCTAAGGAACACTGAAGCTTTCTTT